This T cell receptor (beta chain) was identified in a study of vaccination effects on CD4 cells after COVID-19. Germline loops: CDR1 KGHDR, CDR2 SFDVKD. The V and J ends lost 3 bases and 8 bases respectively, with 12 bases between them. The CDR3 has 13 amino acids. On this clone itself: The antigen remains undetermined.

Measured with immunoSEQ multiplex PCR; TCRdb has only the in-frame clones, and not every one. The sample has some 70,000 clones, more than 60% seen once. Broader study findings: Pronounced clonal contraction occurred in clones induced by infection and by vaccine late after vaccination.

With about ten days of culture completed, CD4+ T cells were isolated. Participants were given two doses of BNT162b2 or mRNA-1273 vaccine. The study found no prior SARS-CoV-2 infection in the vaccine recipients, who tested negative for nucleocapsid antibodies. This specimen was CD4+ T cells from PBMCs cultured without peptide, taken after COVID-19 vaccination. The chain uses TRBV24-1 and TRBJ1-2; the D gene is possibly TRBD1 (6 bases). The clonotype originates from a human donor who received a COVID-19 vaccine. CDR3 sequence (DNA): TGTGCCACCAGTGATCTACAGGGTGGAGGCTACACCTTC. Translation: CATSDLQGGGYTF.